The clone carrying this TCR beta chain was observed once. The record originates from a study of shared T cell receptors in the human thymus. Germline CDR1 SGHDN, CDR2 FVKESK. CDR3 length: 16 residues. V gave up 1 base and J gave up 1 base, with 13 bases separating them. The assay was immunoSEQ multiplex PCR, and TCRdb's table has in-frame clones only and misses some. The data show approximately 760,000 clones, over 75% seen once. The same specimen was also included in a second study, on human thymus T cells. That source notes: Those donating were healthy Finnish infants in corrective surgery for congenital heart defects. Thymus tissue for the work was resected from patients undergoing corrective heart surgery. The authors found apparently biased V and J gene usage in thymic and blood repertoires.

The specimen sequenced was thymocytes. This sequence joins TRBV14 and TRBJ1-1, with a tentative D call TRBD1 (5 bases). This receptor was taken from a girl under two years old with a congenital heart defect. The chain's CDR3 is CASSQGGVEENTEAFF. In nucleotides, the CDR3 is TGTGCCAGCAGCCAAGGGGGGGTTGAAGAGAACACTGAAGCTTTCTTT.